This TCR beta chain comes out of a study of cytomegalovirus exposure and HLA in healthy donors. Whole-study results and caveats: The productive fraction for most TCR beta V segments was about 87% or about 30% in an earlier analysis. Some TCR beta chains (roughly 150 of them) were listed as cytomegalovirus-associated. Analysis performed later found 16,951 TCR beta sequences associated with HLA alleles at 0.05 false discovery rate. When analyzed later, a missense DCLRE1C variant was found to be linked to TCR beta V- and J-gene trimming.

A multiplex PCR was run with 60 Vbeta primers and 13 Jbeta primers. The data were produced by immunoSEQ multiplex PCR, yet TCRdb's version contains in-frame clones alone and is incomplete. There are about 160,000 clones in the sample; around 77% occur only once, and roughly 2% lies in the top ten. Comment on this clone: Its target is unknown.

Per germline, CDR1 MNHEY and CDR2 SMNVEV (reference sequence). This CDR3 is built from 14 residues. V is TRBV27 and J is TRBJ2-5, with TRBD1 identical over 9 bases. The DNA end favors TRBJ2-7, so the J call may be wrong. Sequencing was done on a sample of PBMCs. This receptor was obtained from a man aged 45-65 years in good health and CMV-seropositive. CDR3 sequence (DNA): TGTGCCAGCATGTCAACAGGGGGCTGGTACGAGCAGTACTTC. This gives the protein CASMSTGGWYEQYF.